A selection of T cell receptor beta chains follows, all from one sample in a study of shared clonotypes between healthy human individuals. Clones were read by immunoSEQ multiplex PCR, and TCRdb kept only the in-frame ones, dropping some. The sample contains approximately 180,000 clones, approximately 92% of which appear only once. The specimen sequenced was naive CD4+ T cells sorted from blood. These receptor sequences come from a woman aged 30 to 39 in good health. CDR3s leave out the opening cysteine and the closing phenylalanine or tryptophan. Fields, in order: D gene, V gene, CDR3 protein. A D gene is named only where the DNA matches it firmly.

>.|TRBV7-8
ASSPDTDTQY
>.|TRBV7-9
ASTDGGVNYGYT
>.|TRBV7-8
ASSSTKTWTALNTEAF
>TRBD2|TRBV18
ASSLSSGSYEQF
>TRBD1|TRBV28
ASSTGGTDTQY
>.|TRBV11-2
ASRQISGNSYNEQF
>.|TRBV30
AWSVDGFYGYT
>.|TRBV5-1
ASSLNQGSNEKLF
>.|TRBV29-1
SVVIGAYEQY
>.|TRBV2
ASSQEYGYT
>TRBD1|TRBV15
ATSRDKGANGYT
>.|TRBV21-1
ASSKDIVYEQY
>.|TRBV28
ASSFQAGRLGELF
>.|TRBV19
ASSSFGETQY
>TRBD2|TRBV7-2
ASSLVPGTSGSYEQY
>.|TRBV15
ATSRDRATYSNQPQH
>.|TRBV28
ASSPGTPEQY
>TRBD1|TRBV27
ASSLSRTGTWPQH
>.|TRBV6-5
AISTRPNEKLF
>TRBD2|TRBV5-4
ASSPLAGVASDTQY
>.|TRBV21-1
ASSKSLGLQGETQY
>.|TRBV7-9
ASSLGGAPYEQY
>TRBD1|TRBV5-5
ASSLAVGRTGNYGYT
>TRBD2|TRBV7-1
ASSLAQRGEQY
>.|TRBV6-5
ASSYSIGDPSYEQY